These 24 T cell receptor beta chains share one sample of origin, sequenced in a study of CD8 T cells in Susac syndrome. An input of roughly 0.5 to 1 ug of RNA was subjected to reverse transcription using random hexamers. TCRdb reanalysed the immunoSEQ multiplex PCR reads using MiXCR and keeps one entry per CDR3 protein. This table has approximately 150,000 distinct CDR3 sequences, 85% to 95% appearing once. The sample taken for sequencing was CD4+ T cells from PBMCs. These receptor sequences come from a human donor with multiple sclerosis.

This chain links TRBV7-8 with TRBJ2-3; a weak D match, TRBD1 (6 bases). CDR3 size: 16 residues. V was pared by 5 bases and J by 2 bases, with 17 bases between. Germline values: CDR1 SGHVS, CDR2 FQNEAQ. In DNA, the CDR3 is TGTGCCAGCAGCAGCCGGGACACGGGATACACAGATACGCAGTATTTT. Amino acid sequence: CASSSRDTGYTDTQYF.

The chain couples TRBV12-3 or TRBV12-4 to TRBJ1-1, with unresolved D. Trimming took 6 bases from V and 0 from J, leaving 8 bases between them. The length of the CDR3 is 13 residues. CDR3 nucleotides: TGTGCCAGCAGGAGTGACATGAACACTGAAGCTTTCTTT. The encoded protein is CASRSDMNTEAFF.

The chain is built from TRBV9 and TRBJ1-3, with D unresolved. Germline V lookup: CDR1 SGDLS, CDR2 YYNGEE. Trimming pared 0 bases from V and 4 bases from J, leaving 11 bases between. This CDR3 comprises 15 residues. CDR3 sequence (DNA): TGTGCCAGCAGCGTAGCATCGGATCCCGGAAACACCATATATTTT. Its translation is CASSVASDPGNTIYF.

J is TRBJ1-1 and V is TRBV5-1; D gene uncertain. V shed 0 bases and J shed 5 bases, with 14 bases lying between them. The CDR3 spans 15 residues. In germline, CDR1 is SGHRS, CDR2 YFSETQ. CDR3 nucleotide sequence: TGCGCCAGCAGCTTGGCCGGCCCCCGAGGAACTGAAGCTTTCTTT. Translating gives CASSLAGPRGTEAFF.

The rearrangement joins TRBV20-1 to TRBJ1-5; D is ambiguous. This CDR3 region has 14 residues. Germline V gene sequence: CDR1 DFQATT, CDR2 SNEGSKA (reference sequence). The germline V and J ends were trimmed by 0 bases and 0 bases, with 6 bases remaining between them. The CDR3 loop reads CSAREAPSNQPQHF. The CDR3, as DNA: TGCAGTGCTAGAGAGGCACCTAGCAATCAGCCCCAGCATTTT.

Here the CDR3 reads CAWSVTGAPYNSPLHF. The DNA of the CDR3 is TGTGCCTGGAGTGTAACAGGGGCCCCCTATAATTCACCCCTCCACTTT. This chain uses TRBV30 with TRBJ1-6, with 7 bases matching TRBD1. The CDR3 totals 16 residues. Germline V gene data show CDR1 as GTSNPN and CDR2 as SVGIG (reference sequence). Unmatched junction bases numbered 4, after V lost 0 bases and J lost 2 bases.

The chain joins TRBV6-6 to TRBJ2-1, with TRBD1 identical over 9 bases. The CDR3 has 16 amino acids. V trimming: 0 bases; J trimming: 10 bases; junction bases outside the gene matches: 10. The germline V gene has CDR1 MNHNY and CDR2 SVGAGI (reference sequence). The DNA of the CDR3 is TGTGCCAGCAGTTACTCGGGACAGGGTGGTTCAAAGGAGCAGTTCTTC. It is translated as CASSYSGQGGSKEQFF.

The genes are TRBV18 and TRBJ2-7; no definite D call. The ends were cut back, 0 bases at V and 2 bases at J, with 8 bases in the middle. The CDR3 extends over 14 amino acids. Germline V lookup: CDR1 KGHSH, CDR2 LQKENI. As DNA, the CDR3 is TGTGCCAGCTCACCACCGGCCACCACCTACGAGCAGTACTTC. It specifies CASSPPATTYEQYF.

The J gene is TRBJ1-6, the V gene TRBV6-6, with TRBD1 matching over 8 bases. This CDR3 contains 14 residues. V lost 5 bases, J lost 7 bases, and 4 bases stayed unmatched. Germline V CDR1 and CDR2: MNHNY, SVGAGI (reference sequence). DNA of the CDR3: TGTGCCAGCAGTGCCCGGGACAGGAATTCACCCCTCCACTTT. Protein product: CASSARDRNSPLHF.

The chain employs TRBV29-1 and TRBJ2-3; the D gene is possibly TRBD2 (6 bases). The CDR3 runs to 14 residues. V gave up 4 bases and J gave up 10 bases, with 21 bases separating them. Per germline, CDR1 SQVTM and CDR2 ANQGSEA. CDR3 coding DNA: TGCAGCGTTGGAGCGGACACGGCGGGAAGGGCGCAGTATTTT. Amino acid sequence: CSVGADTAGRAQYF.

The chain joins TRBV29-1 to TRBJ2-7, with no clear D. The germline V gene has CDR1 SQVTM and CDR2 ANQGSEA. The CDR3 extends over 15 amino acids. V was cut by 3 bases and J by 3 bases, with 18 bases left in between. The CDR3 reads CSVDHRIQQGYEQYF. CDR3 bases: TGCAGCGTTGACCACCGGATTCAACAAGGCTACGAGCAGTACTTC.

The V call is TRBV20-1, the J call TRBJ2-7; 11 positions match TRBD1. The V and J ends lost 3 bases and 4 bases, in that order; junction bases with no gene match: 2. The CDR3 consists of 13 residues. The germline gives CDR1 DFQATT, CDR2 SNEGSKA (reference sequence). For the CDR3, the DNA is TGCAGTGCTAGGGGGACAGGGGGATACGAGCAGTACTTC. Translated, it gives CSARGTGGYEQYF.

CDR3 DNA sequence: TGTGCCAGCAGTTTGGGGACAGAGTACGAGCAGTACTTC. This gives the protein CASSLGTEYEQYF. The rearrangement links TRBV28 to TRBJ2-7, with 7 positions matching TRBD1. The CDR3 is 13 amino acids. The junction had 3 bases not matched to a gene; V was cut back by 3 bases and J by 4 bases. CDR1 is MDHEN and CDR2 is SYDVKM in the germline V gene.

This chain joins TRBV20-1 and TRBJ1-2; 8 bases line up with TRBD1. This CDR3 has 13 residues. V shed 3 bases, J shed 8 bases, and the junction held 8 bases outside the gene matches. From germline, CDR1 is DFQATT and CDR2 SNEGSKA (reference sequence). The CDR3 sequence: CSASPDRGLGYTF. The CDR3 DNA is TGCAGTGCTAGTCCCGACAGGGGTTTGGGCTACACCTTC.

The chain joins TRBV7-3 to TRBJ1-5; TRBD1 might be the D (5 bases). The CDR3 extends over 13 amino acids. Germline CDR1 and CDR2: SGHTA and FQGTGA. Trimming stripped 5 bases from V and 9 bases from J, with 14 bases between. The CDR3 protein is CASSPDTVLPQHF. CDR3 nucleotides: TGTGCCAGCAGCCCGGACACGGTGTTGCCCCAGCATTTT.

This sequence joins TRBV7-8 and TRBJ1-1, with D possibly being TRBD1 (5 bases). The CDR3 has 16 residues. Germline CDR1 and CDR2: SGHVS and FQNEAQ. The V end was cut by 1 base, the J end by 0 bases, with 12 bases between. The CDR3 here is CASSLVGVRMNTEAFF. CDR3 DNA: TGTGCCAGCAGCTTAGTGGGGGTGAGAATGAACACTGAAGCTTTCTTT.

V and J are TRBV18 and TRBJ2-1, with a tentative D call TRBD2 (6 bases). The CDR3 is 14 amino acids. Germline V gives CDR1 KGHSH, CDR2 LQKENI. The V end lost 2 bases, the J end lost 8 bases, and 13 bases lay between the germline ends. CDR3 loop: CASSPIRQRDEQFF. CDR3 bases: TGTGCCAGCTCACCAATCCGACAGCGGGATGAGCAGTTCTTC.

CDR3 amino acids: CSVDTIPQQGELGQPQHF. The CDR3 DNA follows: TGCAGCGTTGACACGATTCCTCAACAGGGGGAACTAGGGCAGCCCCAGCATTTT. The chain combines TRBV29-1 with TRBJ1-5, with 8 positions matching TRBD1. Per the germline V gene, CDR1 is SQVTM and CDR2 is ANQGSEA. CDR3 size: 18 residues. The ends lost 3 bases at V and 7 bases at J; junction bases unmatched: 20.

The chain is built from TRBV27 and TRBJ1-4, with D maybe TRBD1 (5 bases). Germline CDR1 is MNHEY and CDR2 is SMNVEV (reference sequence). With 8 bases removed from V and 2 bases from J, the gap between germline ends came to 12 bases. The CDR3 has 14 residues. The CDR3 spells CASGHRLTNEKLFF. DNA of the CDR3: TGTGCCAGCGGACACAGGCTCACTAATGAAAAACTGTTTTTT. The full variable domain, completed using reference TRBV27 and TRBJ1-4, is EAQVTQNPRYLITVTGKKLTVTCSQNMNHEYMSWYRQDPGLGLRQIYYSMNVEVTDKGDVPEGYKVSRKEKRNFPLILESPSPNQTSLYFCASGHRLTNEKLFFGSGTQLSVL.

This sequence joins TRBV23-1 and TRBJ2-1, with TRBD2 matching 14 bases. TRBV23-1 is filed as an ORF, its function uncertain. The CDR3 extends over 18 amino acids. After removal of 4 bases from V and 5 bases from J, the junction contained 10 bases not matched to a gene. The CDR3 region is CASSRTGTSGRQNNEQFF. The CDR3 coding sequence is TGCGCCAGCAGTCGAACTGGGACTAGCGGGAGACAGAACAATGAGCAGTTCTTC.

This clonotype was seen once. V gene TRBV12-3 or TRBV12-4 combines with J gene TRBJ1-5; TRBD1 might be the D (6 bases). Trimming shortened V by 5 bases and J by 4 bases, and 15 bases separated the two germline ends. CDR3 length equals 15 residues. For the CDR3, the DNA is TGTGCCAGCAGTCTCTCGACAGGACTGAATCAGCCCCAGCATTTT. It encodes CASSLSTGLNQPQHF.

Here the CDR3 DNA reads TGTGCCAGCAGGGGTCTTGAGGATAGTTGGAAAGATACGCAGTATTTT. It specifies CASRGLEDSWKDTQYF. This chain connects TRBV2 to TRBJ2-3; D remains unclear. Trimming shortened V by 6 bases and J by 5 bases, and 21 bases separated the two germline ends. Germline V gene lookup returns CDR1 SNHLY and CDR2 FYNNEI. The CDR3 is made up of 16 amino acids.

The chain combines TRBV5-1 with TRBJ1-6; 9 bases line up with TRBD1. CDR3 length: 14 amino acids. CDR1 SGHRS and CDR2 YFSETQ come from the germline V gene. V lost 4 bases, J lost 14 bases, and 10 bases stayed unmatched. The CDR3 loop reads CASSAETGGRALHF. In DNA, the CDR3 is TGCGCCAGCAGCGCGGAGACAGGGGGGAGAGCCCTCCACTTT.

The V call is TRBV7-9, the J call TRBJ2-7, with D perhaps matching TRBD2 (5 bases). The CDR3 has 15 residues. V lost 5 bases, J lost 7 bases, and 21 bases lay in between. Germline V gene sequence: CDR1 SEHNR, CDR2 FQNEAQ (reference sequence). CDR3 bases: TGTGCCAGCAGCCCAAGACGAGGGTCCCTATGGGAGCAGTACTTC. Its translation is CASSPRRGSLWEQYF.